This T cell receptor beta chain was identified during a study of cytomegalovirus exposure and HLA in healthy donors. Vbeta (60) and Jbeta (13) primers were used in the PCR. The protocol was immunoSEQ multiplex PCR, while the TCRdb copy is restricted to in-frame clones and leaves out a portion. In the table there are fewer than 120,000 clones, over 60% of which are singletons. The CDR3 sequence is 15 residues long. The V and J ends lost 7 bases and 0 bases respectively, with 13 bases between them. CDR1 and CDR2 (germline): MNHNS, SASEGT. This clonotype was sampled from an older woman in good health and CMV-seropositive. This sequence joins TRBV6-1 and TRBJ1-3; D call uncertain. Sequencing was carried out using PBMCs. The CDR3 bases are TGTGCCAGCACCCAATCAGGACTCTCTGGAAACACCATATATTTT. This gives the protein CASTQSGLSGNTIYF.